The source of this T cell receptor beta chain is a study of shared clonotypes between healthy human individuals. Germline V CDR1 and CDR2: LNHDA, SQIVND (reference sequence). Losses at the gene ends were 4 bases for V and 1 base for J; bases not matched to a gene: 3. The CDR3 contains 15 residues. Assay runs were performed at deep level. Original handling: Filtering differed, since immunoSEQ gave only junction sequences and no quality scores. Clones were read by immunoSEQ multiplex PCR, and TCRdb kept only the in-frame ones, dropping some. The DNA was the basis for D and trimming; V, J and clone size are from that table. The sample records around 750,000 clones, around 67% being singletons. Healthy HIV-negative adults without recent acute infections or vaccinations served as donors. Division of CD4+ cells produced a CD45RA+ naive subset and a CD45RA-negative memory subset.

Material for sequencing was memory CD4+ T cells sorted from blood. Subset reported: CD45RA-negative fraction. This clonotype was obtained from a woman aged 25 to 39 in good health. The chain uses TRBV19 and TRBJ2-3; 9 nucleotides align to TRBD2. The DNA of the CDR3 is TGTGCCAGTAGTAGATGGACTAGCGGCACAGATACGCAGTATTTT. Protein product: CASSRWTSGTDTQYF.